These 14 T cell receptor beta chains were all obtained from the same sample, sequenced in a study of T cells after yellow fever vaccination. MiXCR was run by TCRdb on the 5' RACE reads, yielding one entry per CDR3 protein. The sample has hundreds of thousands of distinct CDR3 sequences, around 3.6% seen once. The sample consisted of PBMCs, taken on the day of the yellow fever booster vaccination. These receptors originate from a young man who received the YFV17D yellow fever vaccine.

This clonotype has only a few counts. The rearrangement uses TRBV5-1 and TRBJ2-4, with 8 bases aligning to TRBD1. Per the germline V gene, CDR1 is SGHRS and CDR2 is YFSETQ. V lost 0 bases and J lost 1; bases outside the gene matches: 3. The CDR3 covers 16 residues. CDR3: CASSLEQGGAKNIQYF. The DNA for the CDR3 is TGCGCCAGCAGCTTGGAACAGGGGGGTGCCAAAAACATTCAGTACTTC.

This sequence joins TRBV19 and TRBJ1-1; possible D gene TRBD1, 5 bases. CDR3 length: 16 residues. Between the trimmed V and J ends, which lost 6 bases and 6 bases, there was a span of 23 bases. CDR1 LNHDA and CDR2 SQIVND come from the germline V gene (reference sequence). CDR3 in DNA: TGTGCCAGTAGCCCTAGGGGTTACCCCCAGGACGCTGAAGCTTTCTTT. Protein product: CASSPRGYPQDAEAFF.

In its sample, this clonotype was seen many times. The CDR3 loop is CASSWTSGSYEQYF. CDR3 nucleotide sequence: TGCGCCAGCAGCTGGACTAGCGGTTCCTACGAGCAGTACTTC. The chain recombines TRBV5-1 with TRBJ2-7; 10 bases align to TRBD2. V was clipped by 3 bases and J by 1 base; unmatched bases: 1. The CDR3 spans 14 residues. The germline gives CDR1 SGHRS, CDR2 YFSETQ. The whole variable domain, remainder taken from reference TRBV5-1 and TRBJ2-7, is KAGVTQTPRYLIKTRGQQVTLSCSPISGHRSVSWYQQTPGQGLQFLFEYFSETQRNKGNFPGRFSGRQFSNSRSEMNVSTLELGDSALYLCASSWTSGSYEQYFGPGTRLTVT.

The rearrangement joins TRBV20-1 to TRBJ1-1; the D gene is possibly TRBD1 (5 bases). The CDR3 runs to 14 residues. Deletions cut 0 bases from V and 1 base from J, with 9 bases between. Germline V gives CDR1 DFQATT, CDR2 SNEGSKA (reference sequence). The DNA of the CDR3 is TGCAGTGCTAGAGATCTTAGGGGGAACACTGAAGCTTTCTTT. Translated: CSARDLRGNTEAFF.

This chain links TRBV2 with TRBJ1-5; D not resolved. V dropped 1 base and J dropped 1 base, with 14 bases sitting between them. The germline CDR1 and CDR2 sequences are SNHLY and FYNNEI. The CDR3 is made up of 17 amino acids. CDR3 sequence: CASSEVQPSVSNQPQHF. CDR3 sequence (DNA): TGTGCCAGCAGTGAAGTACAGCCATCAGTGAGCAATCAGCCCCAGCATTTT.

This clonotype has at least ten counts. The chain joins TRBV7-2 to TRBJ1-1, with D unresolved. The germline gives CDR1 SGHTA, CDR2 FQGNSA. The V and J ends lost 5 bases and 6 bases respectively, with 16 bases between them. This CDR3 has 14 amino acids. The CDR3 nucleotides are TGTGCCAGCAGCACCCCTCTTGGGAGCTCTGAAGCTTTCTTT. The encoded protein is CASSTPLGSSEAFF.

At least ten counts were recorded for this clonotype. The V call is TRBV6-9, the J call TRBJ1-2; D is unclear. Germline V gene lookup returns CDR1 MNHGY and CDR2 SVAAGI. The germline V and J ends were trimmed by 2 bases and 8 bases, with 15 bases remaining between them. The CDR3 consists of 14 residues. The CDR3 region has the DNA TGTGCCAGCAGTTATGCCCGACCCCTGGAGGGCTACACCTTC. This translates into CASSYARPLEGYTF.

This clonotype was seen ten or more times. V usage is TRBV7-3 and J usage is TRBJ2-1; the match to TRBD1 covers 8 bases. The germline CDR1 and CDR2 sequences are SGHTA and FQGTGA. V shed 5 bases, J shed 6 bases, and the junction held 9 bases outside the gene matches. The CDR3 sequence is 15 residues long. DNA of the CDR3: TGTGCCAGCAGCACCCGGACAGGGAAATTCAATGAGCAGTTCTTC. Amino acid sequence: CASSTRTGKFNEQFF. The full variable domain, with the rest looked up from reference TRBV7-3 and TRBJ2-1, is GAGVSQTPSNKVTEKGKYVELRCDPISGHTALYWYRQSLGQGPEFLIYFQGTGAADDSGLPNDRFFAVRPEGSVSTLKIQRTERGDSAVYLCASSTRTGKFNEQFFGPGTRLTVL.

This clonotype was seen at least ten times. Written as DNA, the CDR3 is TGCGCCAGCAGCTGGGGACAGGGGAATTCACCCCTCCACTTT. Protein product: CASSWGQGNSPLHF. The rearrangement joins TRBV5-1 to TRBJ1-6, with TRBD1 identical over 10 bases. The CDR3 has 14 residues. The V gene's germline CDR1 is SGHRS and CDR2 YFSETQ. The V gene end was trimmed by 3 bases and the J gene end by 7 bases; junction bases not matched to a gene: 1.

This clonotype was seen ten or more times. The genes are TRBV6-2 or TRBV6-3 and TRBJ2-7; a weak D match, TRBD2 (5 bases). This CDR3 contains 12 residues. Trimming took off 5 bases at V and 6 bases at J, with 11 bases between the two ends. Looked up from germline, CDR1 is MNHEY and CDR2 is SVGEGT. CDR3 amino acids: CASSRGDTEQYV. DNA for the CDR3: TGTGCCAGCAGTCGGGGAGATACCGAGCAGTACGTC.

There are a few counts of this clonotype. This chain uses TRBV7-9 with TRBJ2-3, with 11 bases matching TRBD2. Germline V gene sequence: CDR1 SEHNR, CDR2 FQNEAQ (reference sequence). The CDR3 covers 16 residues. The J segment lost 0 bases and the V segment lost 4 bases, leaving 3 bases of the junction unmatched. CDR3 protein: CASSSRTSGSTDTQYF. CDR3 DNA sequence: TGTGCCAGCAGCTCGCGGACTAGCGGGAGCACAGATACGCAGTATTTT. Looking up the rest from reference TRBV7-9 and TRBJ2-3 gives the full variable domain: DTGVSQNPRHKITKRGQNVTFRCDPISEHNRLYWYRQTLGQGPEFLTYFQNEAQLEKSRLLSDRFSAERPKGSFSTLEIQRTEQGDSAMYLCASSSRTSGSTDTQYFGPGTRLTVL.

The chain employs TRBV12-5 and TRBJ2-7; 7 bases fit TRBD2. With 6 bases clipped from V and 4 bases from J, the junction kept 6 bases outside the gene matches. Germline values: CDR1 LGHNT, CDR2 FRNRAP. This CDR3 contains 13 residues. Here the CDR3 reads CASGSPRGYEQYV. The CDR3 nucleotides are TGTGCTAGTGGCTCCCCGCGGGGGTACGAGCAGTACGTC.

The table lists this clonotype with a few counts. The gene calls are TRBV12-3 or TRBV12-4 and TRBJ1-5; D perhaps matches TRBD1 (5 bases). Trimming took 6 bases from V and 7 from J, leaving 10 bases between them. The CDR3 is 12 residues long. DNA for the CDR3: TGTGCCAGCAGCCCAGACAGCCAGCCCCAGCATTTT. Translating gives CASSPDSQPQHF.

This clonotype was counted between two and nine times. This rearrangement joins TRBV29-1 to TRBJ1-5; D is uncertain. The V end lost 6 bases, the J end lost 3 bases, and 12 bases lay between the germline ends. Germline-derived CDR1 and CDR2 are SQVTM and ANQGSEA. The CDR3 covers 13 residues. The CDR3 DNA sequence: TGCAGCGTGGGAGACGGCTACAATCAGCCCCAGCATTTT. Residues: CSVGDGYNQPQHF.